Below are 11 T cell receptor beta chains sequenced from a single sample in a study of T cells in women clearing cervical HPV infection. The method was immunoSEQ multiplex PCR; TCRdb's version includes in-frame clones alone and lacks a portion of them. The table lists 46,000 or so clones. The sequencing sample was made of blood buffy coat. Receptor source: a woman between 18 and 70 years old with a cervical HPV16 infection that either progressed to CIN3+ or cleared (not recorded which).

About this clone: From the germline J gene comes the end of the CDR3, since the read stops 3 residues before it. The chain uses TRBV7-3 and TRBJ1-2, with D unclear. V gave up 2 bases and J gave up 2 bases, with 12 bases separating them. Germline CDR1 is SGHTA and CDR2 is FQGTGA. The CDR3 sequence is 15 residues long. CDR3 DNA (partial): TGTGCCAGCAGCTTAGAAAGCTTTAAGAACTATGGC. It specifies CASSLESFKNYG. The whole CDR3 region reads CASSLESFKNYGYTF.

Notes on this clone: The read comes to an end 3 residues before the CDR3 does, leaving the germline J gene to fill in the end. This CDR3 is also generated by other DNA sequences in the sample. V gene TRBV7-9 combines with J gene TRBJ1-1; the match to TRBD1 covers 11 bases. Per germline, CDR1 SEHNR and CDR2 FQNEAQ (reference sequence). Germline trimming cut 4 bases from V and 5 bases from J; bases unmatched to any gene: 6. The CDR3 contains 15 residues. The CDR3 protein is CASSWGTGGGTEAFF. The CDR3 DNA, read in part, is TGTGCCAGCAGCTGGGGGACAGGGGGAGGGACTGAA.

A remark on this clone: Read data end 3 residues before the CDR3 end; the end is taken from the germline J gene. The rearrangement uses TRBV5-1 and TRBJ2-3, with TRBD2 matching over 10 bases. Germline V gene data show CDR1 as SGHRS and CDR2 as YFSETQ. V dropped 0 bases and J dropped 7; count of bases not matched to a gene: 5. The CDR3 consists of 15 residues. CDR3 DNA, as far as it was read: TGCGCCAGCAGCTTGGAGTCTAGCGGGGGTAATACG. Its translation: CASSLESSGGNT. Given in full, the CDR3 is CASSLESSGGNTQYF.

About this clone itself: Coverage ceases 3 residues before the CDR3 finishes, and the germline J gene fills in the end. This chain joins TRBV6-2 or TRBV6-3 and TRBJ1-1; TRBD1 might be the D (5 bases). Germline lookup yields CDR1 MNHEY and CDR2 SVGEGT. The CDR3 has 12 amino acids. The DNA read from the CDR3 is TGTGCCAGCAGCCGGGACTCAGAGACC. Translation: CASSRDSET. The CDR3 reads in full as CASSRDSETAFF.

Points on this clone: The missing CDR3 end, 3 residues past where the read stops, is filled in from the germline J gene. The J gene is TRBJ1-2, the V gene TRBV18; TRBD1 might be the D (6 bases). Trimming removed 3 bases at V and 3 bases at J, with 8 bases between. CDR3 length equals 13 residues. Germline values: CDR1 KGHSH, CDR2 LQKENI. The covered CDR3 bases are TGTGCCAGCTCACCGCGGACAGACTATGGC. Translated, it gives CASSPRTDYG. In full, the CDR3 reads CASSPRTDYGYTF.

Points on this clone: The missing CDR3 end, 3 residues past where the read stops, is filled in from the germline J gene. The genes are TRBV30 and TRBJ1-2; 9 bases line up with TRBD1. Unmatched junction bases numbered 11, after V lost 2 bases and J lost 4 bases. This CDR3 has 16 residues. CDR1 is GTSNPN, CDR2 SVGIG, per germline (reference sequence). CDR3 DNA (partial): TGTGCCTGGAGTCCCACAGGGGGCGCGAACTTCTATGGC. Its protein product is CAWSPTGGANFYG. The whole CDR3 is CAWSPTGGANFYGYTF.

A note on this clone: The read terminates 3 residues before the CDR3 end, so the remaining end is supplied by the germline J gene. The chain couples TRBV18 to TRBJ1-2, with a weak D call TRBD1 (6 bases). CDR1 KGHSH and CDR2 LQKENI come from the germline V gene. The V end lost 0 bases, the J end lost 4 bases, and 12 bases lay between the germline ends. The length of the CDR3 is 15 residues. CDR3 region: CASSPPSIGGYGYTF. Incomplete CDR3 DNA: TGTGCCAGCTCACCACCGTCCATAGGGGGCTATGGC. Full variable domain (rest looked up from reference TRBV18 and TRBJ1-2): NAGVMQNPRHLVRRRGQEARLRCSPMKGHSHVYWYRQLPEEGLKFMVYLQKENIIDESGMPKERFSAEFPKEGPSILRIQQVVRGDSAAYFCASSPPSIGGYGYTFGSGTRLTVV.

About this clone: Read data end 3 residues before the CDR3 end; the end is taken from the germline J gene. V is TRBV6-1 and J is TRBJ2-3; possible D gene TRBD1, 5 bases. From germline, CDR1 is MNHNS and CDR2 SASEGT. CDR3 length: 15 residues. Trimming took 1 base from V and 2 from J, leaving 10 bases between them. The CDR3 spells CASSEGQGDTDTQYF. Partial CDR3 DNA: TGTGCCAGCAGTGAAGGGCAAGGGGACACAGATACG.

With regard to this clone: The read stops 3 residues short of the end of the CDR3; the missing end is completed from the germline J gene. The chain uses TRBV18 and TRBJ2-3; 9 bases are a match to TRBD1. The CDR3 length is 15 residues. Per the germline V gene, CDR1 is KGHSH and CDR2 is LQKENI. With 4 bases clipped from V and 4 bases from J, the junction kept 6 bases outside the gene matches. The CDR3 DNA, read in part, is TGTGCCAGCTCACTTAAACAGGGGGCAGCAGATACG. This gives the protein CASSLKQGAADT. The whole CDR3 reads CASSLKQGAADTQYF.

For this clone: The CDR3 goes on 3 residues after the read ends, and that part is filled in from the germline J gene. The genes are TRBV29-1 and TRBJ1-1, with D unclear. Deletions cut 0 bases from V and 2 bases from J, with 10 bases between. This CDR3 has 14 residues. Germline V gene data show CDR1 as SQVTM and CDR2 as ANQGSEA. CDR3 region: CSVEDRRQNTEAFF. CDR3 bases read: TGCAGCGTTGAAGATCGACGACAAAACACTGAA.

Worth noting for this clone: Sequence at one end of the junction differs from germline and may be a read error. The CDR3 end falls 3 residues outside the read, so it is completed with the germline J gene. The chain combines TRBV5-6 with TRBJ2-3; maybe TRBD1 (5 bases). The CDR3 has 15 residues. The germline gives CDR1 SGHDT, CDR2 YYEEEE. Partial CDR3 DNA: TGTGCCAGCAGCTTGACGGGCGTCCAGACAGAGACG. It is translated as CASSLTGVQTET. The whole CDR3 sequence is CASSLTGVQTETQYF.